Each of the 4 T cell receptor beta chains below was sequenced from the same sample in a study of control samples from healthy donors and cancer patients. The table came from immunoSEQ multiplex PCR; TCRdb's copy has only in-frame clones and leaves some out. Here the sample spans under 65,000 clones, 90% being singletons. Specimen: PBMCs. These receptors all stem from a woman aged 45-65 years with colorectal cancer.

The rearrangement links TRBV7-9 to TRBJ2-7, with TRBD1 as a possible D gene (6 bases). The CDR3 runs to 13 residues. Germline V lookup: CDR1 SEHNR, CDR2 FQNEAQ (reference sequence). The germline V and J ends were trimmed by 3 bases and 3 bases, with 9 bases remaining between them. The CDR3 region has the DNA TGTGCCAGCAGCTTGGACAGTTTCTACGAGCAGTACTTC. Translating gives CASSLDSFYEQYF.

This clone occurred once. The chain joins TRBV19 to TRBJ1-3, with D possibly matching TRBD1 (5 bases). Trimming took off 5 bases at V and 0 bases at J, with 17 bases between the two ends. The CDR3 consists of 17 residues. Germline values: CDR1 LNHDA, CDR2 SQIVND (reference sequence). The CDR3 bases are TGTGCCAGTAGTCCTAATAGGGGTCTGAGCTCTGGAAACACCATATATTTT. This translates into CASSPNRGLSSGNTIYF.

DNA of the CDR3: TGTGCCATCAGTGAGCGGAGTCCGGGGTACAATCAGCCCCAGCATTTT. It codes for CAISERSPGYNQPQHF. The rearrangement links TRBV10-3 to TRBJ1-5; D not resolved. The CDR3 extends over 16 amino acids. V lost 2 bases to trimming and J lost 3 bases, with 14 bases between them. CDR1 and CDR2 (germline): ENHRY, SYGVKD.

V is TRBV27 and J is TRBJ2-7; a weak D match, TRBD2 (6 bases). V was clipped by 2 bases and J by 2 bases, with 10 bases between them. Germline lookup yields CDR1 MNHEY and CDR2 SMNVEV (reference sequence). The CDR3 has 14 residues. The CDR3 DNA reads TGTGCCAGCAGTTTAGGCGGCGGGACCTACGAGCAGTACTTC. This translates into CASSLGGGTYEQYF.